The clone carrying this TCR beta chain was observed at least ten times. Its antigen remains unidentified. The sample originates from a study of T cells in Graves' hyperthyroidism and ophthalmopathy. Across the whole study: Once the initial diagnosis was made, peripheral blood was obtained before any treatment.

Used for diagnoses were clinical symptoms, serum thyroxine and TRAb, thyroid ultrasound and orbital computed tomography. Findings of the study overall: Model-based prediction identified ophthalmopathy a median roughly six months prior to its onset.

Using RNA transcripts as the source, TCR beta CDR3 regions were amplified. Primed by the HTBI set, a first-round RT-PCR was run on the TCR CDR3. In TCRdb, the multiplex PCR reads were re-called with MiXCR into one record per CDR3 protein. This table holds some 300,000 distinct CDR3 sequences, roughly an eighth found once. This TCR derives from a woman aged 40 to 55 with Graves' hyperthyroidism. Sequences were obtained from blood.

In DNA, the CDR3 is TGTGCCAGCAGCCAAGCGGACAGGGTGGCAGAGACCCAGTACTTC. As protein: CASSQADRVAETQYF. V is TRBV14 and J is TRBJ2-5; 8 bases are a match to TRBD1. CDR1 and CDR2 (germline): SGHDN, FVKESK. J was trimmed by 4 bases and V by 1 base; bases with no gene match: 5. The CDR3 totals 15 residues.